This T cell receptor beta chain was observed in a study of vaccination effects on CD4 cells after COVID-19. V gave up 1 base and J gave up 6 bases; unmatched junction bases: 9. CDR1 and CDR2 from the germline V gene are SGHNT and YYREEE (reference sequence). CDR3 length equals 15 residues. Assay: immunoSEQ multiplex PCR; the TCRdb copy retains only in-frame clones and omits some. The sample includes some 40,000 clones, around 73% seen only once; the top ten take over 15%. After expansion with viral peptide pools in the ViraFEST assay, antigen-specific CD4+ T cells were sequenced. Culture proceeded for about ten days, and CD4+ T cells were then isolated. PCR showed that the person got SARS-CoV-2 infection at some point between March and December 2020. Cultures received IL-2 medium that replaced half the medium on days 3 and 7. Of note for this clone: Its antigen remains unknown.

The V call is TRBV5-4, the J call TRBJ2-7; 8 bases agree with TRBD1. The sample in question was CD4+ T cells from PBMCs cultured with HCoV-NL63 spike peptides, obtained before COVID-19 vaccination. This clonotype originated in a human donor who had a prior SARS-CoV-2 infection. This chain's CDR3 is CASSLFQTGATEQYF. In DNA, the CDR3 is TGTGCCAGCAGCTTGTTTCAGACAGGGGCTACCGAGCAGTACTTC.